A selection of T cell receptor beta chains follows, all from one sample in a study of T-cell memory formation after mild COVID-19. TCRdb processed the 5' RACE reads anew with MiXCR; each CDR3 protein has one entry. Of 350,000 to 450,000 distinct CDR3 sequences in the sample, 13% to 15% are singletons; the top ten hold 20% to 25%. The sequenced material came from PBMCs or a T cell subset sorted from them (not recorded which). These receptor sequences come from a man aged 18 to 29 who had mild COVID-19 (a few samples of this study predate the infection). Cell type and time point are not known. CDR3s include the opening cysteine and the closing phenylalanine or tryptophan. A D gene is named only where the DNA matches it firmly. Clone size is shown for a subset of rows, as once, few, many or a class of expanded clone.

size: few
V: TRBV10-3
J: TRBJ2-5
D: NA
DNA: TGTGCCATCAGCGCCGCTGGGACCCAGTACTTC
CDR3: CAISAAGTQYF

size: NA
V: TRBV7-9
J: TRBJ2-1
D: NA
DNA: TGTGCCAGCAGCCGGTCCCAGGGCTACAACAATGAGCAGTTCTTC
CDR3: CASSRSQGYNNEQFF

size: NA
V: TRBV3-1
J: TRBJ1-5
D: NA
DNA: TGTGCCAGCAGCCAGGGGCTGCACAGCAATCAGCCCCAGCATTTT
CDR3: CASSQGLHSNQPQHF

size: few
V: TRBV7-6
J: TRBJ2-3
D: NA
DNA: TGTGCCAGCAGCCCGGGCCCCGCGGATACGCAGTATTTT
CDR3: CASSPGPADTQYF

size: few
V: TRBV4-1
J: TRBJ2-3
D: TRBD2
DNA: TGCGCCAGCAGCCAAGAGCCTAGCGGGGGGTCGATGACAGATACGCAGTATTTT
CDR3: CASSQEPSGGSMTDTQYF

size: many
V: TRBV6-5
J: TRBJ1-6
D: NA
DNA: TGTGCCAGCAGTTACACACGGGCGTATTCACCCCTCCACTTT
CDR3: CASSYTRAYSPLHF

size: NA
V: TRBV6-5
J: TRBJ2-5
D: TRBD2
DNA: TGTGCCAGCAGAAAGACTAGCGGGGGCCCATACCAAGAGACCCAGTACTTC
CDR3: CASRKTSGGPYQETQYF

size: many
V: TRBV7-9
J: TRBJ2-3
D: TRBD2
DNA: TGTGCCAGCAGCTCAGGACTAGCGCACAATGTCTTACTCTCGGATACGCAGTATTTT
CDR3: CASSSGLAHNVLLSDTQYF

size: once
V: TRBV6-6
J: TRBJ1-2
D: NA
DNA: TGTGCCAGCAGCCACGAGCGGAGCTACACCTTC
CDR3: CASSHERSYTF

size: NA
V: TRBV7-9
J: TRBJ1-6
D: NA
DNA: TGTGCCAGCAGCTTAGAGGCCGATTCACCCCTCCACTTT
CDR3: CASSLEADSPLHF

size: NA
V: TRBV4-3
J: TRBJ2-7
D: TRBD1
DNA: TGCGCCAGCAGCCAAGGGGTGACAGGGGCGTACGAGCAGTACTTC
CDR3: CASSQGVTGAYEQYF